Presented here are 12 T cell receptor beta chains from one specimen sequenced in a study of T-cell memory formation after mild COVID-19. One entry per CDR3 protein results from TCRdb running MiXCR on the 5' RACE reads. The sample has 220,000 or so distinct CDR3 sequences; about 9.2% are singletons. The sequencing input was PBMCs or a T cell subset sorted from them (not recorded which). These receptors were taken from a man between 18 and 29 years old who had mild COVID-19 (a few samples of this study predate the infection). Cell type and time point are not known.

Many counts were recorded for this clonotype. The J gene is TRBJ2-5, the V gene TRBV5-1; weak D call: TRBD1 (6 bases). The CDR3 length is 19 residues. V was pared by 1 base and J by 4 bases, with 26 bases between. Per the germline V gene, CDR1 is SGHRS and CDR2 is YFSETQ. The DNA for the CDR3 is TGCGCCAGCAGCTTGTACCCTCGGGGCGGCAGGGGTATAGGAGAGACCCAGTACTTC. This codes for CASSLYPRGGRGIGETQYF.

This clonotype was seen a handful of times. V gene TRBV12-3 or TRBV12-4 combines with J gene TRBJ2-5; no firm D call. V lost 2 bases and J 5 bases, leaving 9 bases between the germline ends. The CDR3 loop spans 13 amino acids. The CDR3 is CASSLRFGETQYF. Written as DNA, the CDR3 is TGTGCCAGCAGTTTAAGGTTCGGGGAGACCCAGTACTTC.

This clonotype occurred a few times. This chain joins TRBV6-2 or TRBV6-3 and TRBJ2-1; D possibly uses TRBD1 or TRBD2 (5 bases each). V lost 6 bases to trimming and J lost 3 bases, with 15 bases between them. Germline V gene lookup returns CDR1 MNHEY and CDR2 SVGEGT. This CDR3 has 15 amino acids. CDR3: CASSRTGAFYNEQFF. In DNA, the CDR3 is TGTGCCAGCAGCCGGACTGGGGCATTCTACAATGAGCAGTTCTTC.

At least ten counts were recorded for this clonotype. A read error may account for a junction end that differs from germline. The gene calls are TRBV7-7 and TRBJ2-5, with 7 bases identical to TRBD2. The germline CDR1 and CDR2 sequences are SSHAT and FNYEAQ (reference sequence). The CDR3 is 14 amino acids. The CDR3 nucleotides are TGTGCTAGCAGCCCGAGGGACTACCGAGAGACCCAGTACTTC. Protein sequence: CASSPRDYRETQYF.

This clonotype has only a few counts. This chain links TRBV4-2 with TRBJ1-4, with 7 bases matching TRBD1. The CDR3 runs 15 residues. Germline V CDR1 and CDR2: LGHNA, YNFKEQ. V lost 0 bases and J lost 5; bases outside the gene matches: 3. CDR3 loop: CASSQEGGGNEKLFF. The CDR3 bases are TGTGCCAGCAGCCAAGAAGGGGGCGGGAATGAAAAACTGTTTTTT.

The sample holds many counts of this clonotype. The gene calls are TRBV12-3 or TRBV12-4 and TRBJ2-3; D ambiguous. The CDR3 contains 15 residues. The germline V and J ends were trimmed by 3 bases and 5 bases, with 15 bases remaining between them. Here the CDR3 DNA reads TGTGCCAGCAGTTTGTGGGCCTCCCGAGGAGATACGCAGTATTTT. Its translation: CASSLWASRGDTQYF.

The chain couples TRBV6-5 to TRBJ1-6; D unclear. This CDR3 region has 15 residues. The V and J ends lost 2 bases and 2 bases respectively, with 7 bases between them. The germline V gene encodes CDR1 MNHEY and CDR2 SVGAGI. The CDR3 DNA reads TGTGCCAGCAGTTACGGAGGGACCTATAATTCACCCCTCCACTTT. Protein sequence: CASSYGGTYNSPLHF.

The sample holds a few counts of this clonotype. The rearrangement links TRBV6-5 to TRBJ1-2; D is perhaps TRBD1 (5 bases). The CDR3 has 13 residues. Germline assignment: CDR1 MNHEY and CDR2 SVGAGI. Trimming shortened V by 5 bases and J by 4 bases, and 11 bases separated the two germline ends. The CDR3 DNA is TGTGCCAGCAGTCGAGGGGCTCTCTATGGCTACACCTTC. It specifies CASSRGALYGYTF.

This chain links TRBV21-1 with TRBJ2-7. TRBV21-1 is a known pseudogene. The CDR3 covers 15 residues. CDR3 coding DNA: TGTGCCAGCAGCTCGCGTCCTCAGAGCTCCTACGAGCAGTACGTC. Its protein is CASSSRPQSSYEQYV.

This clonotype was found a few times. This chain joins TRBV7-9 and TRBJ1-1, with D perhaps matching TRBD1 (5 bases). Trimming removed 5 bases from V and 10 bases from J, with 14 bases in between. This CDR3 has 12 residues. The germline V gene has CDR1 SEHNR and CDR2 FQNEAQ (reference sequence). Written as DNA, the CDR3 is TGTGCCAGCAGCCTGGGTTCAGGGAGAGCTTTCTTT. Amino acids: CASSLGSGRAFF.

The genes are TRBV2 and TRBJ1-2, with TRBD1 matching over 7 bases. The CDR3 is 14 amino acids. With 6 bases clipped from V and 8 bases from J, the junction kept 12 bases outside the gene matches. The V gene's germline CDR1 is SNHLY and CDR2 FYNNEI. The CDR3 sequence is CASSPQEGAKGYTF. CDR3 nucleotides: TGTGCCAGCAGCCCACAGGAGGGGGCCAAGGGCTACACCTTC.

The V and J genes are TRBV5-5 and TRBJ1-2, with D possibly TRBD1 on 6 matching bases. The V gene's germline CDR1 is SGHKS and CDR2 YYEKEE (reference sequence). The CDR3 is 16 amino acids. Between the trimmed V and J ends, which lost 4 bases and 2 bases, there was a span of 18 bases. The CDR3 is CASSLPGAGGNYGYTF. DNA of the CDR3: TGTGCCAGCAGCCTCCCGGGGGCAGGAGGGAACTATGGCTACACCTTC.